This T cell receptor beta chain was retrieved from a study of T cells after yellow fever vaccination. Study findings and constraints: Reappearance after the booster was seen for most primary-vaccination clones, at approximately 97% CD4 and 70% to 90% CD8.

TCRdb fed the 5' RACE reads into MiXCR, producing one record per CDR3 protein. The sample includes about 580,000 distinct CDR3 sequences, less than 20% seen only once; the top ten take 15% to 20%. V lost 0 bases to trimming and J lost 3 bases, with 9 bases between them. The CDR3 extends over 16 amino acids. Germline loops: CDR1 SGHTA, CDR2 FQGTGA. With regard to this clonotype: What it recognizes is unknown.

The TCR sequence derives from a man aged 18 to 35 who received the YFV17D yellow fever vaccine. V and J are TRBV7-3 and TRBJ2-6, with unresolved D. Sequenced here: PBMCs, sampled 5 days after the first yellow fever vaccination. The CDR3 region has the DNA TGTGCCAGCAGCTTAACGCGCGACGTTGGGGCCAACGTCCTGACTTTC. Translating it yields CASSLTRDVGANVLTF.